This TCR beta chain was identified in a study of tumor-infiltrating lymphocytes in primary liver carcinoma. On the study more broadly: Maximum tumor diameters ranged from about 4 to 11 cm, stage T1-T3 N0M0.

CDR3 size: 17 residues. Germline CDR1 reads SEHNR; CDR2 reads FQNEAQ (reference sequence). Both RNA and DNA were isolated together from approximately 20-30 mg of bulk tissue that had not been sorted. Patients' primary liver carcinoma was surgically resected. Every tumor was sampled at five separate regions. TCR beta cDNA was reverse-transcribed from roughly 520 ng of total RNA. The reaction used a constant-region primer and ProtoScript II reverse transcriptase. Three nested multiplex PCR rounds of slightly modified ARM-PCR generated TCR beta libraries. TRBV1-TRBV30 forward primers and a C-beta reverse primer were used in the first two PCR rounds, which each ran for about 11 cycles. TCRdb redid the calling of the multiplex PCR reads with MiXCR, one entry per CDR3 protein. This sample yields roughly 57,000 distinct CDR3 sequences, of which roughly 70% are seen a single time; 55% to 70% belongs to the top ten.

Concerning this clonotype: An end of the junction does not agree with germline; a read error may underlie this.

The chain has TRBV7-9 and TRBJ2-1; D possibly corresponds to TRBD1 (6 bases). The specimen sequenced was liver tumor tissue from sampling region 2. The subset here: tumor region T2, inferior pole. The source of this sequence is a man aged 35 to 55 with primary liver carcinoma and hepatitis B virus infection. The CDR3 is CANSSSYQGPKTNEQFF. CDR3 nucleotides: TGTGCCAACAGCTCATCATATCAGGGGCCTAAAACAAATGAGCAGTTCTTC.